This T cell receptor beta chain is drawn from a study of cytomegalovirus exposure and HLA in healthy donors. Study results and limitations: TCR clusters originating in the first cohort tended to co-occur in the roughly 130 validation repertoires, according to a later analysis.

Details on this clone: The antigen is unknown.

This CDR3 region has 12 residues. V lost 10 bases, J lost 9 bases, and 4 bases stayed unmatched. Germline V gene data show CDR1 as MNHNY and CDR2 as SVGAGI (reference sequence). Data came from immunoSEQ multiplex PCR; TCRdb stores just in-frame clones and leaves some out. The sample records roughly 100,000 clones, about 86% being singletons. The roughly 120-subject validation cohort, separate from the roughly 700-subject first cohort, included the donors. The sample consisted of PBMCs. The sequence was obtained from a woman in her late teens or twenties in good health and CMV-seropositive. This sequence joins TRBV6-6 and TRBJ1-6, with 9 positions matching TRBD1. The CDR3 is CATGTGSSPLHF. CDR3 nucleotide sequence: TGTGCCACCGGGACAGGGTCTTCACCCCTCCACTTT.